One and the same sample provided the 20 T cell receptor beta chains below, sequenced in a study of blood T cell repertoires in COVID-19. Clones were sequenced by immunoSEQ multiplex PCR, and TCRdb holds only the in-frame ones, with some missing. This sample has 80,000 to 100,000 clones, with approximately 72% found just once. Material: peripheral blood. Source of these receptors: a man aged 65-85 years with acute or convalescent COVID-19.

The CDR3 loop is CASSEEPGLAGYNEQFF. The CDR3 DNA reads as TGCGCCAGCAGTGAGGAGCCGGGACTAGCGGGCTACAATGAGCAGTTCTTC. The chain has TRBV10-1 and TRBJ2-1; 12 bases align to TRBD2. The CDR3 runs 17 residues. CDR1 and CDR2 (germline): WNHNN, SYGVQD (reference sequence). Trimming removed 2 bases from V and 3 bases from J; junction bases left unmatched: 5.

This chain links TRBV27 with TRBJ1-3; 7 nucleotides match TRBD1. Germline values: CDR1 MNHEY, CDR2 SMNVEV (reference sequence). This CDR3 is 17 amino acids long. Trimming took 6 bases from V and 1 from J; bases not matched to a gene: 12. The CDR3 region has the DNA TGTGCCAGCAGCGCGCGCGGATTCAGGGGGTCTGGAAACACCATATATTTT. Amino acids: CASSARGFRGSGNTIYF.

This clone was seen at least ten times. This chain links TRBV3-1 (or the pseudogene TRBV3-2) with TRBJ1-2; weak D call: TRBD1 (6 bases). Germline V CDR1 and CDR2: LGHDT, YNNKEL (reference sequence). CDR3 length equals 12 residues. V was shortened by 6 bases and J by 7 bases, with 12 bases between the two germline ends. The CDR3 protein is CASSLNRVGYTF. Here the CDR3 DNA reads TGTGCCAGCAGTCTCAACAGGGTTGGCTACACCTTC.

This sequence joins TRBV28 and TRBJ2-2; weak D call: TRBD2 (6 bases). Deletions cut 5 bases from V and 5 bases from J, with 15 bases between. Germline lookup yields CDR1 MDHEN and CDR2 SYDVKM. The CDR3 is made up of 15 amino acids. The CDR3: CASSPSLAQTGELFF. DNA for the CDR3: TGTGCCAGCAGTCCCTCCCTAGCGCAGACCGGGGAGCTGTTTTTT.

This chain joins TRBV6-5 and TRBJ2-5; TRBD2 agrees at 13 bases. The V gene end was trimmed by 4 bases and the J gene end by 4 bases; junction bases not matched to a gene: 6. The CDR3 runs to 16 residues. CDR1 is MNHEY and CDR2 is SVGAGI in the germline V gene. The CDR3 sequence: CASSWGGLAGVETQYF. The CDR3 DNA reads as TGTGCCAGCAGTTGGGGAGGACTAGCGGGAGTAGAGACCCAGTACTTC.

The table lists this clone with a few counts. V is TRBV19 and J is TRBJ2-7; 8 nucleotides agree with TRBD2. The junction had 4 bases not matched to a gene; V was cut back by 3 bases and J by 0 bases. Looked up from germline, CDR1 is LNHDA and CDR2 is SQIVND (reference sequence). The CDR3 has 15 residues. The CDR3: CASSISGRASYEQYF. DNA for the CDR3: TGTGCCAGTAGTATCTCCGGGAGGGCCTCCTACGAGCAGTACTTC.

This CDR3 is CATSSTGGLLYNEQFF. The CDR3 DNA reads as TGTGCCACCAGTTCGACAGGGGGGCTCCTCTACAATGAGCAGTTCTTC. This sequence joins TRBV24-1 and TRBJ2-1; 9 bases match TRBD1. This CDR3 is built from 16 residues. Per germline, CDR1 KGHDR and CDR2 SFDVKD. The junction had 8 bases not matched to a gene; V was cut back by 6 bases and J by 3 bases.

This clone has only a few counts. The V call is TRBV6-5, the J call TRBJ1-5; 9 positions agree with TRBD1. Germline lookup yields CDR1 MNHEY and CDR2 SVGAGI. The CDR3 length is 14 residues. The J segment lost 10 bases and the V segment lost 6 bases, leaving 10 bases of the junction unmatched. The CDR3 DNA is TGTGCCAGCAGGCCCCGGGACAGGGTGGCCCCCCAGCATTTT. Translation: CASRPRDRVAPQHF.

Written as DNA, the CDR3 is TGTGCCAGCACCAGTTTAAAGGGGAGCAATCAGCCCCAGCATTTT. Protein sequence: CASTSLKGSNQPQHF. V usage is TRBV28 and J usage is TRBJ1-5; D possibly corresponds to TRBD1 (5 bases). CDR3 size: 15 residues. Germline values: CDR1 MDHEN, CDR2 SYDVKM. The ends were cut back, 7 bases at V and 1 base at J, with 14 bases in the middle.

The chain employs TRBV10-3 and TRBJ2-5; possibly TRBD1 for D (5 bases). The CDR3 consists of 13 residues. Germline V gene lookup returns CDR1 ENHRY and CDR2 SYGVKD. V dropped 4 bases and J dropped 2 bases, with 8 bases sitting between them. For the CDR3, the DNA is TGTGCCATCAGTGGGGGCAGACAAGAGACCCAGTACTTC. As protein: CAISGGRQETQYF.

The chain couples TRBV20-1 to TRBJ1-1; possibly TRBD1 for D (6 bases). The CDR3 spans 9 residues. Germline CDR1 reads DFQATT; CDR2 reads SNEGSKA (reference sequence). CDR3: CRLQGVAFF. The CDR3 DNA sequence: TGCCGTTTACAGGGAGTAGCTTTCTTT.

The gene calls are TRBV5-1 and TRBJ1-2; maybe TRBD1 (5 bases). V lost 0 bases and J lost 2, with 11 bases in between. Germline V gene data show CDR1 as SGHRS and CDR2 as YFSETQ. This CDR3 has 15 residues. The CDR3 bases are TGCGCCAGCAGCTTGGCCGGGGGAGGGAACTATGGCTACACCTTC. This gives the protein CASSLAGGGNYGYTF.

The V and J genes are TRBV9 and TRBJ2-5, with 9 bases identical to TRBD1. Trimming took 0 bases from V and 5 from J; bases not matched to a gene: 5. Per the germline V gene, CDR1 is SGDLS and CDR2 is YYNGEE. The CDR3 contains 15 residues. CDR3 amino acids: CASSVATGGRETQYF. The CDR3 region has the DNA TGTGCCAGCAGCGTAGCTACAGGGGGCCGGGAGACCCAGTACTTC. Full variable domain (outside the CDR3, taken from reference TRBV9 and TRBJ2-5): DSGVTQTPKHLITATGQRVTLRCSPRSGDLSVYWYQQSLDQGLQFLIQYYNGEERAKGNILERFSAQQFPDLHSELNLSSLELGDSALYFCASSVATGGRETQYFGPGTRLLVL.

The gene calls are TRBV6-5 and TRBJ1-2; TRBD1 matches at 9 bases. With V trimmed by 0 bases and J by 6 bases, 5 bases remained unmatched. Germline assignment: CDR1 MNHEY and CDR2 SVGAGI. CDR3 length equals 15 residues. In DNA, the CDR3 is TGTGCCAGCAGTTACTCCGCACAGGGGGCTCATGGCTACACCTTC. It encodes CASSYSAQGAHGYTF.

The sample holds a few counts of this clone. V and J are TRBV6-1 and TRBJ2-3, with TRBD2 matching over 8 bases. CDR1 and CDR2 (germline): MNHNS, SASEGT. The CDR3 is made up of 16 amino acids. Trimming removed 4 bases from V and 4 bases from J; junction bases left unmatched: 10. For the CDR3, the DNA is TGTGCCAGCAGTGCCACCCTTGCTAGCGGGTCAGATACGCAGTATTTT. Its translation is CASSATLASGSDTQYF.

J is TRBJ2-5 and V is TRBV10-3; maybe TRBD1 (5 bases). The germline CDR1 and CDR2 sequences are ENHRY and SYGVKD. The ends were cut back, 6 bases at V and 2 bases at J, with 10 bases in the middle. There are 13 residues in the CDR3. CDR3 protein: CAISPTAQETQYF. For the CDR3, the DNA is TGTGCCATCAGCCCGACAGCTCAAGAGACCCAGTACTTC.

CDR3 bases: TGTGCCAGCAGCCGAGCGACTAGCACAGATACGCAGTATTTT. Protein sequence: CASSRATSTDTQYF. This chain uses TRBV9 with TRBJ2-3; D gene ambiguous. Between the trimmed V and J ends, which lost 4 bases and 0 bases, there was a span of 9 bases. CDR1 is SGDLS, CDR2 YYNGEE, per germline. The length of the CDR3 is 14 residues.

The chain joins TRBV2 to TRBJ1-1, with 7 bases identical to TRBD1. V trimming: 3 bases; J trimming: 8 bases; junction bases outside the gene matches: 9. The germline V gene encodes CDR1 SNHLY and CDR2 FYNNEI. The CDR3 has 14 amino acids. CDR3 sequence: CASSDGTEFYEAFF. The DNA for the CDR3 is TGTGCCAGCAGTGACGGGACAGAATTTTACGAAGCTTTCTTT.

In DNA, the CDR3 is TGTGCCAGCTCTTTTAGTTCGGGTGTCTCCGGGGCCAAAAACATTCAGTACTTC. Translated: CASSFSSGVSGAKNIQYF. The chain combines TRBV18 with TRBJ2-4; D is unresolved. Germline loops: CDR1 KGHSH, CDR2 LQKENI. Between the trimmed V and J ends, which lost 6 bases and 1 base, there was a span of 22 bases. The CDR3 length is 18 residues.

This clone appeared a single time. V is TRBV9 and J is TRBJ1-3, with TRBD1 as a possible D gene (5 bases). V shed 4 bases and J shed 3 bases, with 8 bases lying between them. CDR3 size: 13 residues. CDR1 is SGDLS and CDR2 is YYNGEE in the germline V gene. This chain's CDR3 is CASSRGFGNTIYF. CDR3 bases: TGTGCCAGCAGCAGGGGCTTTGGAAACACCATATATTTT.